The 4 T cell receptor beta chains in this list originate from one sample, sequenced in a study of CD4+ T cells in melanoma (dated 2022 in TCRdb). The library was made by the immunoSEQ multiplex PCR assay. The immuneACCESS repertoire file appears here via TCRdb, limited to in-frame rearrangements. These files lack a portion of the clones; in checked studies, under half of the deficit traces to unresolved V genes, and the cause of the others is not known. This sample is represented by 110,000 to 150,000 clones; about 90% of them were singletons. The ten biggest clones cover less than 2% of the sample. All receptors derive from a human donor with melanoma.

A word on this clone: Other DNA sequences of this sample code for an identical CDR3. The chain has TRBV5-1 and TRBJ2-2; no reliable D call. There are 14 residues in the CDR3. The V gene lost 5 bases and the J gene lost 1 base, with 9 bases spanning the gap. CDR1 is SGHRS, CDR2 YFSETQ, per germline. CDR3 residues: CASSSDGNTGELFF. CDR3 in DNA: TGCGCCAGCAGTTCGGACGGGAACACCGGGGAGCTGTTTTTT.

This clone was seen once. The CDR3 loop reads CASSLQGTNTGELFF. Written as DNA, the CDR3 is TGCGCCAGCAGCTTGCAGGGGACGAACACCGGGGAGCTGTTTTTT. The genes are TRBV5-1 and TRBJ2-2, with D possibly TRBD1 on 6 matching bases. CDR3 length: 15 residues. Germline loops: CDR1 SGHRS, CDR2 YFSETQ. Trimming pared 1 base from V and 0 bases from J, leaving 7 bases between.

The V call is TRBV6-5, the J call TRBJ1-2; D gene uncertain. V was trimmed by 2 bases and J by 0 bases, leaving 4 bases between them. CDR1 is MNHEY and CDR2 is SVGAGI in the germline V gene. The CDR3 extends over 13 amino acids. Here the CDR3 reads CASSYGPNYGYTF. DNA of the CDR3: TGTGCCAGCAGTTACGGCCCTAACTATGGCTACACCTTC.

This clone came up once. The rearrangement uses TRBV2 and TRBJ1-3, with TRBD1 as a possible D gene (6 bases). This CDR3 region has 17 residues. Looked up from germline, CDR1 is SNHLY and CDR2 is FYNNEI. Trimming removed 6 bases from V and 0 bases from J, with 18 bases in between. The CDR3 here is CASSRLRRGYSGNTIYF. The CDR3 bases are TGTGCCAGCAGCCGCTTAAGAAGGGGGTACTCTGGAAACACCATATATTTT.